Shown below are 16 T cell receptor beta chains from a single sample sequenced in a study of cytomegalovirus exposure and HLA in healthy donors. The PCR used 60 Vbeta and 13 Jbeta primers. Measured with immunoSEQ multiplex PCR; TCRdb has only the in-frame clones, and not every one. The table shows roughly 130,000 clones, with roughly four fifths occurring only once. The sequencing input was PBMCs. These receptors were obtained from a boy aged 10-17 years in good health and CMV-seronegative.

This clone was detected once. The V gene is TRBV7-6, the J gene TRBJ2-2; perhaps TRBD1 as D (8 bases). The V and J ends lost 4 bases and 6 bases respectively, with 15 bases between them. CDR1 and CDR2 (germline): SGHVS, FNYEAQ. The CDR3 covers 15 residues. The DNA for the CDR3 is TGTGCCAGCAGCTCAACAGGGGGGGAGGCCGGGGAGCTGTTTTTT. This sequence encodes CASSSTGGEAGELFF.

V and J are TRBV30 and TRBJ2-1, with a possible D match to TRBD2 (6 bases). Germline assignment: CDR1 GTSNPN and CDR2 SVGIG (reference sequence). Trimming pared 3 bases from V and 10 bases from J, leaving 22 bases between. The CDR3 is 15 residues long. CDR3 nucleotide sequence: TGTGCCTGGAGGATGTCCGGACTGGGGGGTAGGGAGCAGTTCTTC. Protein product: CAWRMSGLGGREQFF.

As concerns this clone: In the same sample, other DNA sequences code for this CDR3. The chain is built from TRBV7-9 and TRBJ2-6, with 9 bases aligning to TRBD2. CDR1 is SEHNR, CDR2 FQNEAQ, per germline (reference sequence). This CDR3 is built from 18 residues. The V segment lost 5 bases and the J segment 4 bases; nucleotides outside the gene matches: 12. The CDR3 here is CASSPRLADHSGANVLTF. Here the CDR3 DNA reads TGTGCCAGCAGCCCCCGACTAGCGGACCACTCCGGGGCCAACGTCCTGACTTTC.

This chain uses TRBV5-1 with TRBJ2-5, with a possible D match to TRBD2 (6 bases). Germline loops: CDR1 SGHRS, CDR2 YFSETQ. Trimming removed 2 bases from V and 0 bases from J, with 11 bases in between. The CDR3 sequence is 15 residues long. The CDR3 is CASSFQSGYQETQYF. The CDR3 nucleotides are TGCGCCAGCAGCTTTCAAAGCGGGTACCAAGAGACCCAGTACTTC.

The table lists this clone with a count of one. This chain connects TRBV10-3 to TRBJ1-2; TRBD1 matches at 10 bases. Trimming cost V 10 bases and J 3 bases; bases outside gene matches: 8. Germline CDR1 is ENHRY and CDR2 is SYGVKD. The CDR3 has 14 residues. The CDR3 protein is CATDDRGRDYGYTF. The CDR3 DNA reads as TGTGCCACCGACGACAGGGGGCGCGACTATGGCTACACCTTC.

V gene TRBV6-5 combines with J gene TRBJ1-3, with D maybe TRBD1 (6 bases). CDR3 length equals 14 residues. CDR1 is MNHEY and CDR2 is SVGAGI in the germline V gene. Between the trimmed V and J ends, which lost 6 bases and 1 base, there was a span of 10 bases. CDR3 region: CASRPQGSGNTIYF. In DNA form, the CDR3 reads TGTGCCAGCAGACCCCAGGGGTCTGGAAACACCATATATTTT.

The CDR3 nucleotides are TGTGCCAGCAGCCCAGGGGCCCTAAGGAATGAGCAGTTCTTC. This codes for CASSPGALRNEQFF. The rearrangement joins TRBV6-5 to TRBJ2-1; D might be TRBD1 (6 bases). Between the trimmed V and J ends, which lost 6 bases and 7 bases, there was a span of 16 bases. This CDR3 region has 14 residues. Per the germline V gene, CDR1 is MNHEY and CDR2 is SVGAGI.

This chain links TRBV18 with TRBJ2-1; TRBD1 aligns across 9 bases. CDR3 size: 14 residues. The germline CDR1 and CDR2 sequences are KGHSH and LQKENI. Germline trimming cut 8 bases from V and 4 bases from J; bases unmatched to any gene: 6. The CDR3: CASATGTGYNEQFF. The CDR3 region has the DNA TGTGCCAGCGCCACCGGGACAGGGTACAATGAGCAGTTCTTC.

J is TRBJ1-2 and V is TRBV13, with 8 nucleotides matching TRBD1. Losses at the gene ends were 5 bases for V and 6 bases for J; bases not matched to a gene: 8. The CDR3 spans 14 residues. Germline CDR1 reads PRHDT; CDR2 reads FYEKMQ (reference sequence). The CDR3 sequence: CASSRDRFFNGYTF. CDR3 nucleotide sequence: TGTGCCAGCAGCCGGGACAGGTTCTTCAATGGCTACACCTTC.

The rearrangement joins TRBV5-1 to TRBJ1-2, with 9 positions matching TRBD1. V was pared by 2 bases and J by 6 bases, with 5 bases of the junction left unmatched. Germline assignment: CDR1 SGHRS and CDR2 YFSETQ. This CDR3 comprises 14 residues. For the CDR3, the DNA is TGCGCCAGCAGCTTACAGGGGGCTAAGGATGGCTACACCTTC. It codes for CASSLQGAKDGYTF.

This clone was detected once. The V and J genes are TRBV10-3 and TRBJ2-3; D perhaps matches TRBD2 (5 bases). Germline V gene lookup returns CDR1 ENHRY and CDR2 SYGVKD. Trimming left V 6 bases short and J 5 bases short, with 9 bases between. This CDR3 spans 12 amino acids. CDR3 DNA: TGTGCCATCAGGGTTGCGGGAGATACGCAGTATTTT. It translates to CAIRVAGDTQYF.

The chain recombines TRBV27 with TRBJ2-3, with 9 bases that match TRBD1. CDR3 length: 16 amino acids. Losses at the gene ends were 7 bases for V and 0 bases for J; bases not matched to a gene: 8. CDR1 MNHEY and CDR2 SMNVEV come from the germline V gene (reference sequence). CDR3 sequence (DNA): TGTGCCAGCAACCGACAGGGGGAGCCTAGCACAGATACGCAGTATTTT. It translates to CASNRQGEPSTDTQYF.

The chain links TRBV5-6 to TRBJ2-5, with TRBD2 identical over 7 bases. The CDR3 is 16 amino acids. Germline values: CDR1 SGHDT, CDR2 YYEEEE. V shed 1 base and J 2 bases; nucleotides not matched to a gene: 8. CDR3 DNA: TGTGCCAGCAGCTTGCCAGGGTCGGGGGGACAAGAGACCCAGTACTTC. Translating it yields CASSLPGSGGQETQYF.

This clone was counted a few times. The rearrangement joins TRBV29-1 to TRBJ2-3, with D unresolved. This CDR3 has 13 residues. The V gene lost 3 bases and the J gene lost 2 bases, with 9 bases spanning the gap. Germline V gene data show CDR1 as SQVTM and CDR2 as ANQGSEA. CDR3 loop: CSVDSWNTDTQYF. As DNA, the CDR3 is TGCAGCGTTGATAGCTGGAACACAGATACGCAGTATTTT.

The chain couples TRBV30 to TRBJ1-1; tentatively, D is TRBD1 (6 bases). The CDR3 consists of 12 residues. Trimming cost V 2 bases and J 11 bases, with 15 bases left between them. CDR1 is GTSNPN, CDR2 SVGIG, per germline (reference sequence). The CDR3, as DNA: TGTGCCTGGAGTCCGAGGCTGGGGGCGGCTTTCTTT. This encodes CAWSPRLGAAFF.

Only one count was recorded for this clone. This chain joins TRBV5-4 and TRBJ2-2, with 11 positions matching TRBD2. CDR3 length: 18 residues. From germline, CDR1 is SGHNT and CDR2 YYREEE (reference sequence). The junction had 11 bases not matched to a gene; V was cut back by 1 base and J by 6 bases. DNA of the CDR3: TGTGCCAGCAGCTTGAAGGGTAGCGGGAGGGCCATGGCCGGGGAGCTGTTTTTT. It translates to CASSLKGSGRAMAGELFF.